Shown below are 5 T cell receptor beta chains from a single sample sequenced in a study of blood T cell repertoires in COVID-19. Assay used: immunoSEQ multiplex PCR; TCRdb lists only in-frame clones, some missing. The sample includes roughly 170,000 clones, 60% to 85% of them seen just once. The sample was peripheral blood. The source is a woman between 55 and 75 years old with COVID-19, enrolled during active disease.

The genes are TRBV6-5 and TRBJ2-1, with 7 bases identical to TRBD1. The CDR3 has 13 residues. CDR1 MNHEY and CDR2 SVGAGI come from the germline V gene. Trimming removed 8 bases from V and 3 bases from J; junction bases left unmatched: 4. DNA of the CDR3: TGTGCCAGCCCACGGGACAGCTACAATGAGCAGTTCTTC. Protein: CASPRDSYNEQFF.

The rearrangement joins TRBV7-3 to TRBJ2-5; 8 nucleotides match TRBD2. Trimming at V came to 3 bases and at J to 5 bases, leaving 8 bases not matched to a gene. The CDR3 runs to 15 residues. Germline V gene lookup returns CDR1 SGHTA and CDR2 FQGTGA. CDR3 amino acids: CASSFIAGPGETQYF. The CDR3 DNA follows: TGTGCCAGCAGCTTCATAGCGGGGCCCGGGGAGACCCAGTACTTC.

The gene calls are TRBV3-1 (or the pseudogene TRBV3-2) and TRBJ1-2; D gene ambiguous. The CDR3 consists of 15 residues. CDR1 is LGHDT and CDR2 is YNNKEL in the germline V gene (reference sequence). The germline V and J ends were trimmed by 0 bases and 4 bases, with 12 bases remaining between them. The CDR3 here is CASSQDFGGPYGYTF. The CDR3 region has the DNA TGTGCCAGCAGCCAAGACTTCGGCGGGCCCTATGGCTACACCTTC.

The chain recombines TRBV6-5 with TRBJ2-2, with 7 bases identical to TRBD2. The CDR3 extends over 15 amino acids. The V segment lost 3 bases and the J segment 7 bases; nucleotides outside the gene matches: 8. Germline V CDR1 and CDR2: MNHEY, SVGAGI. CDR3 region: CASSYYRGTNGELFF. The CDR3 DNA reads TGTGCCAGCAGTTATTATCGCGGGACTAACGGGGAGCTGTTTTTT.

The chain employs TRBV19 and TRBJ1-5, with TRBD1 identical over 10 bases. CDR1 is LNHDA and CDR2 is SQIVND in the germline V gene (reference sequence). V gave up 9 bases and J gave up 7 bases; unmatched junction bases: 12. This CDR3 has 15 residues. As DNA, the CDR3 is TGTGCCAGCAGAACTACCGGGACAGGGGTCCAGCCCCAGCATTTT. The encoded protein is CASRTTGTGVQPQHF.